This note documents a single TCR beta chain sequence. Antigen specificity is unknown. The data originate from a study of long-term antiretroviral therapy in people with HIV. Across the study: The earliest samples came about a decade before the 2015 immediate-ART recommendation. Overall study findings and caveats: Clonal populations expanded prior to ART predominated within the repertoire at all time points. It was observed that HIV repertoires exhibited narrower CDR3 length ranges than controls.

The immunoSEQ assay was v3.0, run at survey level. Per-sample targets for sequencing were roughly 40,000-55,000 T-cell genomes. The method was immunoSEQ multiplex PCR; TCRdb's version includes in-frame clones alone and lacks a portion of them. The sample yields 20,000 to 25,000 clones, 85% to 90% seen once. The CDR3 contains 16 residues. J lost 6 bases, V lost 1 base, and 11 bases had no gene match. The germline V gene has CDR1 SGDLS and CDR2 YYNGEE. The rearrangement joins TRBV9 to TRBJ2-7; 9 bases align to TRBD2. The source of this sequence is a man aged 55 to 70 with HIV. The sequencing used unsorted PBMCs, collected 1.3 years after starting antiretroviral therapy. The CDR3 loop is CASSVNQAGGPLEQYF. The CDR3 DNA reads TGTGCCAGCAGCGTAAATCAGGCGGGAGGGCCCCTCGAGCAGTACTTC.